These 9 T cell receptor beta chains were all obtained from the same sample, sequenced in a study of blood T cell repertoires in COVID-19 (TCRdb year 2020). Library prep was done by the immunoSEQ multiplex PCR assay. The table comes from immuneACCESS by way of TCRdb, which keeps in-frame sequences with V and J called. Part of the clones is missing from these tables; in studies checked, under half for an unresolved V gene and the rest for unknown reasons. A total of around 65,000 clones appear in this sample, more than 75% of them only once. The ten most abundant clones make up around an eighth of the sample. Source material: peripheral blood. The receptors stem from a human donor in a cohort sampled during active COVID-19.

This chain connects TRBV14 to TRBJ2-3; a weak D match, TRBD2 (5 bases). V was shortened by 3 bases and J by 5 bases, with 6 bases between the two germline ends. The CDR3 consists of 12 residues. Germline V CDR1 and CDR2: SGHDN, FVKESK. The CDR3 DNA sequence: TGTGCCAGCAGCCATGAGGGAGATACGCAGTATTTT. Its translation: CASSHEGDTQYF.

The chain recombines TRBV7-8 with TRBJ2-2; D perhaps matches TRBD2 (7 bases). Trimming pared 5 bases from V and 6 bases from J, leaving 25 bases between. CDR1 SGHVS and CDR2 FQNEAQ come from the germline V gene. This CDR3 spans 18 amino acids. DNA for the CDR3: TGTGCCAGCAGCCTCTACAGGTGGGGGGGGCGAGGGGCCGGGGAGCTGTTTTTT. Translated, it gives CASSLYRWGGRGAGELFF.

A remark on this clone: The sample carries other DNA sequences with the same CDR3. This chain joins TRBV12-3 or TRBV12-4 and TRBJ2-7, with 9 nucleotides matching TRBD1. V dropped 5 bases and J dropped 4; count of bases not matched to a gene: 3. The CDR3 has 13 residues. The CDR3 bases are TGTGCCAGCAGTCGACAGGGGGGATACGAGCAGTACGTC. This translates into CASSRQGGYEQYV.

The chain links TRBV9 to TRBJ1-1; TRBD1 aligns across 9 bases. The CDR3 consists of 15 residues. The V gene end was trimmed by 3 bases and the J gene end by 6 bases; junction bases not matched to a gene: 9. Germline V gene sequence: CDR1 SGDLS, CDR2 YYNGEE. CDR3 coding DNA: TGTGCCAGCAGCGGTACCGGGACAGGGTTCGCTGAAGCTTTCTTT. Protein sequence: CASSGTGTGFAEAFF.

The CDR3, as DNA: TGTGCCAGCAGCCGGTATGGGAGTCAGGATTCACCCCTCCACTTT. Translated: CASSRYGSQDSPLHF. The genes are TRBV7-8 and TRBJ1-6; D is ambiguous. The CDR3 contains 15 residues. Germline CDR1 reads SGHVS; CDR2 reads FQNEAQ. V lost 5 bases to trimming and J lost 8 bases, with 16 bases between them.

This rearrangement joins TRBV12-3 or TRBV12-4 to TRBJ1-2; D is uncertain. Trimming removed 3 bases from V and 4 bases from J, with 9 bases in between. CDR3 length: 13 amino acids. The CDR3 region is CASSFGVGYGYTF. CDR3 sequence (DNA): TGTGCCAGCAGTTTCGGGGTTGGCTATGGCTACACCTTC.

The chain couples TRBV11-3 to TRBJ2-2; TRBD2 agrees at 13 bases. The J segment lost 6 bases and the V segment lost 5 bases, leaving 3 bases of the junction unmatched. There are 15 residues in the CDR3. The germline V gene has CDR1 SGHNT and CDR2 YENEEA. In nucleotides, the CDR3 is TGTGCCAGCAGCACCGGGACTAGCGGGGCCGGGGAGCTGTTTTTT. This sequence encodes CASSTGTSGAGELFF.

The chain couples TRBV29-1 to TRBJ2-7, with 7 bases lining up with TRBD1. CDR1 SQVTM and CDR2 ANQGSEA come from the germline V gene. This CDR3 has 13 residues. Trimming removed 7 bases from V and 0 bases from J; junction bases left unmatched: 6. The CDR3 sequence: CSARQGSSYEQYF. CDR3 DNA sequence: TGCAGCGCCCGACAGGGAAGCTCCTACGAGCAGTACTTC.

The chain carries TRBV12-5 and TRBJ2-1; D is perhaps TRBD1 (5 bases). V was shortened by 1 base and J by 2 bases, with 9 bases between the two germline ends. CDR3 length equals 15 residues. Germline assignment: CDR1 LGHNT and CDR2 FRNRAP. CDR3 in amino acids: CASGLGQFAYNEQFF. CDR3 sequence (DNA): TGTGCTAGTGGTTTGGGACAGTTTGCCTACAATGAGCAGTTCTTC.